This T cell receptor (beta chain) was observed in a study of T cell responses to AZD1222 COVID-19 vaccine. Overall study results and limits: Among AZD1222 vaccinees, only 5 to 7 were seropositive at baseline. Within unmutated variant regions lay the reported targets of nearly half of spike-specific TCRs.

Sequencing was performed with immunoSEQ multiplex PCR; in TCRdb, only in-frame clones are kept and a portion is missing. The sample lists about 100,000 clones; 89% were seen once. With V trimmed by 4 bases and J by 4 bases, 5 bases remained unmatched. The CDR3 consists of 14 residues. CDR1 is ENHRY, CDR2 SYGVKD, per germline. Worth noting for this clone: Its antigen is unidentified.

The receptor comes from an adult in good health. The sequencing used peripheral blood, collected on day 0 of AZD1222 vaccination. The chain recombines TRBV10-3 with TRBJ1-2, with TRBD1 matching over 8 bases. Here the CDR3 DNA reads TGTGCCATCAGTGTGGGACAGGAGCTCTATGGCTACACCTTC. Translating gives CAISVGQELYGYTF.